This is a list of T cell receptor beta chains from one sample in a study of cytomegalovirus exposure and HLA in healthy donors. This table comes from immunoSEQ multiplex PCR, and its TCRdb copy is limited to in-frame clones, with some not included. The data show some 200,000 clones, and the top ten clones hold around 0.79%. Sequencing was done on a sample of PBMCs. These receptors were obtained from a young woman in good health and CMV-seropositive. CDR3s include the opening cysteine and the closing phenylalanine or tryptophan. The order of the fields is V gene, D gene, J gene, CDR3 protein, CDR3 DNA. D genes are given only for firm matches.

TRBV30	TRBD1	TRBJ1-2	CAWRRTGVGGYTF	TGTGCCTGGAGAAGGACAGGGGTGGGTGGCTACACCTTC
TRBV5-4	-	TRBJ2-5	CASSSGQSAETQYF	TGTGCCAGCAGCTCAGGACAGTCCGCAGAGACCCAGTACTTC
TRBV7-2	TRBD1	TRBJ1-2	CASSSTYPGQGVIDGYTF	TGTGCCAGCAGCTCGACCTACCCTGGACAGGGGGTGATTGATGGCTACACCTTC
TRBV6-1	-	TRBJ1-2	CASSEWGRGLGGYTF	TGTGCCAGCAGTGAATGGGGGCGGGGGTTAGGCGGCTACACCTTC
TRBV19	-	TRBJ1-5	CASKRGSVNQPQHF	TGTGCCAGTAAAAGGGGATCGGTCAATCAGCCCCAGCATTTT
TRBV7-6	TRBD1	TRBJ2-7	CASTLTPGQGGEQYF	TGTGCCAGCACCCTCACCCCGGGACAGGGAGGCGAGCAGTACTTC
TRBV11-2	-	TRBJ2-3	CASLVARSTDTQYF	TGTGCCAGCCTCGTAGCTCGGAGCACAGATACGCAGTATTTT
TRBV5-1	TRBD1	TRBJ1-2	CASSVGTGGLNYGYTF	TGCGCCAGCAGCGTTGGGACAGGGGGCCTTAACTATGGCTACACCTTC
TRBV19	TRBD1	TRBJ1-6	CASRTGQVTNSPLHF	TGTGCCAGTAGGACGGGACAGGTTACCAATTCACCCCTCCACTTT
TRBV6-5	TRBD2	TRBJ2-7	CASSYIGRGSEQYF	TGTGCCAGCAGTTACATCGGTCGCGGGAGCGAGCAGTACTTC
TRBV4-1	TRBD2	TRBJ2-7	CASSQDPPSGSSEQYF	TGCGCCAGCAGCCAAGATCCCCCTAGCGGGAGTTCCGAGCAGTACTTC
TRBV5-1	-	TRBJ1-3	CASSLGRQLLGNTIYF	TGCGCCAGCAGCTTGGGAAGACAGTTACTTGGAAACACCATATATTTT
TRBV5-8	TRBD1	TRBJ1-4	CASSTGQGSNEKLFF	TGTGCCAGCAGCACCGGACAGGGATCTAATGAAAAACTGTTTTTT
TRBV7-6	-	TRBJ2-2	CASSSRVGSSSGELFF	TGTGCCAGCAGCTCAAGAGTCGGGAGTAGCAGCGGGGAGCTGTTTTTT
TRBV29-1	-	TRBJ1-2	CSVSSGGDQRINYGYTF	TGCAGCGTATCCTCGGGGGGGGACCAGAGAATTAACTATGGCTACACCTTC
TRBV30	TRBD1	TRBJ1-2	CAWRFFDRGYGYTF	TGTGCCTGGAGGTTCTTCGACAGGGGCTATGGCTACACCTTC
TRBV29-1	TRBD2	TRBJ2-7	CSAGLSYEQYF	TGCAGCGCGGGACTATCCTACGAGCAGTACTTC
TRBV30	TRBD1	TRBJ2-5	CAWTRQGRETQYF	TGTGCCTGGACAAGACAGGGGAGGGAGACCCAGTACTTC
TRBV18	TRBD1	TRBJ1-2	CASSPPGTALYGYTF	TGTGCCAGCTCACCACCCGGGACAGCTCTGTATGGCTACACCTTC
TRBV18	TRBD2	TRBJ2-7	CASSPTLAGGRDEQYF	TGTGCCAGCTCACCGACTCTAGCGGGAGGACGGGATGAGCAGTACTTC
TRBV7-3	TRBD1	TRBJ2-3	CASSTDRVRTDTQYF	TGTGCCAGCAGCACCGACAGGGTTAGAACAGATACGCAGTATTTT
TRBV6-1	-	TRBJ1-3	CASSEGSLGTIYF	TGTGCCAGCAGTGAAGGCTCCCTAGGCACCATATATTTT
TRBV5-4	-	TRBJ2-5	CASGLPSGETQYF	TGTGCCAGCGGTTTGCCCTCAGGGGAGACCCAGTACTTC
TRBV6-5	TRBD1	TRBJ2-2	CASSGTGHTGELFF	TGTGCCAGCAGCGGGACAGGGCACACCGGGGAGCTGTTTTTT
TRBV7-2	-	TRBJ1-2	CASRLKGGYGYTF	TGTGCCAGCAGGCTAAAAGGGGGCTATGGCTACACCTTC
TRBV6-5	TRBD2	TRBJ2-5	CASSYQTSGQETQYF	TGTGCCAGCAGTTACCAGACTAGCGGACAAGAGACCCAGTACTTC
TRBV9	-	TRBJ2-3	CASSVRKESTQYF	TGTGCCAGCAGCGTACGCAAGGAGTCGACGCAGTATTTT
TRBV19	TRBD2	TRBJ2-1	CASSTGLASDTQFF	TGTGCCAGTAGTACGGGACTAGCGAGCGATACGCAGTTCTTC
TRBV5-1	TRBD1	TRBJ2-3	CASSFRDREPDTQYF	TGCGCCAGCAGCTTCCGGGACAGGGAACCAGATACGCAGTATTTT
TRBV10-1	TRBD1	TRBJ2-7	CASNHPGQGIYEQYF	TGCGCCAGCAACCACCCGGGACAGGGAATCTACGAGCAGTACTTC
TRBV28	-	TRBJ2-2	CASSSPGASGELFF	TGTGCCAGCAGTTCCCCCGGAGCGAGCGGGGAGCTGTTTTTT
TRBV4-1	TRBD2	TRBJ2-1	CASSQRELSYNEQFF	TGCGCCAGCAGCCAGCGGGAGCTCTCCTACAATGAGCAGTTCTTC
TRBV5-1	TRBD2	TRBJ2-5	CASSSGSGGVSETQYF	TGCGCCAGCAGCTCCGGTAGCGGGGGGGTCTCTGAGACCCAGTACTTC
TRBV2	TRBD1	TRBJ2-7	CASNYRGHEQYF	TGTGCCAGCAATTACAGGGGTCACGAGCAGTACTTC
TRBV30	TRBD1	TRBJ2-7	CAWAPGQDIYEQYF	TGTGCCTGGGCCCCGGGACAGGATATTTACGAGCAGTACTTC
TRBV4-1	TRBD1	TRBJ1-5	CASSQYASGGNQPQHF	TGCGCCAGCAGCCAATATGCCTCAGGGGGGAATCAGCCCCAGCATTTT
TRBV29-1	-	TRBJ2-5	CSVTGYQETQYF	TGCAGCGTCACAGGGTACCAAGAGACCCAGTACTTC
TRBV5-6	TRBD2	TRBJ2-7	CASSSIGLAGAYEQYF	TGTGCCAGCAGCTCCATAGGACTAGCGGGGGCCTACGAGCAGTACTTC
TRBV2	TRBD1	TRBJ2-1	CASSGTGLNNEQFF	TGTGCCAGCAGTGGGACAGGGTTGAACAATGAGCAGTTCTTC
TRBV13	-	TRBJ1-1	CASSSLPGYDTEAFF	TGTGCCAGCAGCTCGCTCCCAGGGTACGACACTGAAGCTTTCTTT
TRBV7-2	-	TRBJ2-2	CASSLTLASGELFF	TGTGCCAGCAGCTTAACCTTAGCTTCCGGGGAGCTGTTTTTT
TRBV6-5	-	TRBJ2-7	CASSYSGVSYEQYF	TGTGCCAGCAGTTACTCGGGCGTCTCCTACGAGCAGTACTTC
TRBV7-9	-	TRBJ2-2	CASSPSAGELFF	TGTGCCAGCAGCCCCTCGGCCGGGGAGCTGTTTTTT
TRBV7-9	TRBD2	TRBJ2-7	CASSPHLGSGDYEQYF	TGTGCCAGCAGTCCCCACCTCGGTAGCGGGGACTACGAGCAGTACTTC
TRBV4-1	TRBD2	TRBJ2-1	CASSQVPLAGDNEQFF	TGCGCCAGCAGCCAAGTCCCCCTAGCGGGGGATAATGAGCAGTTCTTC
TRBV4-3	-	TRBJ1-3	CASSQDPPSFSGNTIYF	TGCGCCAGCAGCCAAGATCCCCCGAGCTTCTCTGGAAACACCATATATTTT
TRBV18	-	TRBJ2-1	CASSSTGSSYNEQFF	TGTGCCAGCTCATCGACTGGTAGCTCCTACAATGAGCAGTTCTTC
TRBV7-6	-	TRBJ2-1	CASSLTELSYNEQFF	TGTGCCAGCAGCTTAACAGAACTTTCCTACAATGAGCAGTTCTTC
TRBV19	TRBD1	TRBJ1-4	CASSMPGTGLDEKLFF	TGTGCCAGTAGTATGCCCGGGACAGGGCTGGATGAAAAACTGTTTTTT